This TCR beta chain was sequenced for a study of post-analysis software for immune sequencing data. Study-level results: Elevated frequency relative to controls characterized four to six TRBV segments in patients, TRBV5-6, TRBV5-1 and TRBV20-1 among them. There was significantly lower normalized Chao1 diversity in multiple sclerosis patients than in controls. Batch-mates among the samples co-clustered strongly by F measure.

Concerning this clonotype: Its specificity is unknown.

Unique molecular identifiers were built into the TCR beta cDNA libraries. Input amounts of 1 to 10 million T cells were used. These gave roughly 500,000 cDNA molecules, so each molecule approximated one T cell. TCRdb called the PCR reads again in MiXCR, with one record for every CDR3 protein. The sample records about 570,000 distinct CDR3 sequences, around 31% being singletons. The CDR3 is 16 amino acids. CDR1 and CDR2 (germline): SQVTM, ANQGSEA. V was pared by 2 bases and J by 0 bases, with 16 bases between. The TCR was taken from a girl between 2 and 17 years old with multiple sclerosis. The chain links TRBV29-1 to TRBJ1-1; D possibly corresponds to TRBD1 (5 bases). The sample was blood. CDR3 coding DNA: TGCAGCGTTGAATCCCCAGGGCGGAGATTGAACACTGAAGCTTTCTTT. It yields the protein CSVESPGRRLNTEAFF.